The 22 T cell receptor beta chains below were found in one sample sequenced in a study of graft-versus-host responses after intestinal transplantation. What these receptors recognize is not known. TCRdb keeps only in-frame clones here, not all; method: immunoSEQ multiplex PCR. In the table there are about 51,000 clones, approximately 95% of which are singletons. The starting material was unstimulated CD8+ T cells sorted from spleen or lymph node cells, obtained before transplant. The receptor source for this set is a human donor who was the organ donor for an intestinal transplant.

V usage is TRBV4-2 and J usage is TRBJ2-7, with D uncertain. The CDR3 runs 13 residues. The V gene's germline CDR1 is LGHNA and CDR2 YNFKEQ. Trimming took off 2 bases at V and 5 bases at J, with 10 bases between the two ends. The CDR3 nucleotides are TGTGCCAGCAGCCAACAGCCGTGGGACGAGCAGTACTTC. Protein: CASSQQPWDEQYF.

The rearrangement joins TRBV5-1 to TRBJ2-7; possible D gene TRBD2, 6 bases. This CDR3 has 14 residues. The germline CDR1 and CDR2 sequences are SGHRS and YFSETQ. V gave up 0 bases and J gave up 3 bases, with 10 bases separating them. The chain's CDR3 is CASSLAGRDYEQYF. DNA of the CDR3: TGCGCCAGCAGCTTGGCCGGGAGAGACTACGAGCAGTACTTC.

In this sample, this clone turned up once. The gene calls are TRBV6-4 and TRBJ2-3, with 9 bases aligning to TRBD2. This CDR3 is 16 amino acids long. Germline V gives CDR1 MRHNA, CDR2 SNTAGT. Trimming took 4 bases from V and 5 from J; bases not matched to a gene: 10. Here the CDR3 DNA reads TGTGCCAGCAGTGTTGCGGCGGGGGGGCCTGTAGATACGCAGTATTTT. It specifies CASSVAAGGPVDTQYF.

This clone was detected only once. The V gene is TRBV18, the J gene TRBJ2-1, with unresolved D. The CDR3 sequence is 13 residues long. Deletions cut 3 bases from V and 0 bases from J, with 3 bases between. CDR1 is KGHSH, CDR2 LQKENI, per germline. The CDR3 DNA is TGTGCCAGCTCACCCAGCTCCTACAATGAGCAGTTCTTC. It codes for CASSPSSYNEQFF.

This rearrangement joins TRBV9 to TRBJ1-5; D gene ambiguous. CDR1 and CDR2 from the germline V gene are SGDLS and YYNGEE. V was pared by 4 bases and J by 0 bases, with 8 bases between. This CDR3 contains 14 residues. Here the CDR3 reads CASSPGASNQPQHF. The CDR3 DNA follows: TGTGCCAGCAGCCCGGGAGCTAGCAATCAGCCCCAGCATTTT.

This chain joins TRBV5-6 and TRBJ1-1, with 9 positions matching TRBD1. Germline V gene lookup returns CDR1 SGHDT and CDR2 YYEEEE. The CDR3 runs 17 residues. J lost 6 bases, V lost 4 bases, and 16 bases had no gene match. The CDR3 is CASSPSPGTGFFPEAFF. DNA of the CDR3: TGTGCCAGCAGCCCTTCTCCCGGGACAGGGTTCTTTCCTGAAGCTTTCTTT.

This sequence joins TRBV7-9 and TRBJ2-1; TRBD1 is a possible D gene (6 bases). The germline V gene has CDR1 SEHNR and CDR2 FQNEAQ (reference sequence). Trimming cost V 4 bases and J 4 bases, with 14 bases left between them. CDR3 length equals 15 residues. CDR3 sequence (DNA): TGTGCCAGCAGCTCAACAATACAGGGATACAATGAGCAGTTCTTC. Translation: CASSSTIQGYNEQFF. Variable domain in full (rest from reference TRBV7-9 and TRBJ2-1): DTGVSQNPRHKITKRGQNVTFRCDPISEHNRLYWYRQTLGQGPEFLTYFQNEAQLEKSRLLSDRFSAERPKGSFSTLEIQRTEQGDSAMYLCASSSTIQGYNEQFFGPGTRLTVL.

The chain has TRBV6-5 and TRBJ2-3; TRBD1 is a possible D gene (5 bases). V was clipped by 2 bases and J by 2 bases, with 11 bases between them. The CDR3 is 15 amino acids. Per the germline V gene, CDR1 is MNHEY and CDR2 is SVGAGI. CDR3 sequence (DNA): TGTGCCAGCAGTTACGCAGGGTTAAACACAGATACGCAGTATTTT. It is translated as CASSYAGLNTDTQYF.

The chain carries TRBV7-6 and TRBJ1-1; a weak D match, TRBD1 (6 bases). The germline gives CDR1 SGHVS, CDR2 FNYEAQ. Trimming pared 1 base from V and 0 bases from J, leaving 12 bases between. The CDR3 is 16 residues long. The CDR3 spells CASSLGEAGVNTEAFF. CDR3 sequence (DNA): TGTGCCAGCAGCTTAGGGGAGGCAGGGGTGAACACTGAAGCTTTCTTT.

The chain combines TRBV4-1 with TRBJ1-2; 8 bases map to TRBD1. V shed 5 bases and J 8 bases; nucleotides not matched to a gene: 10. This CDR3 contains 14 residues. Germline CDR1 and CDR2: MGHRA and YSYEKL. CDR3 sequence reads: CASSSTDRVGGYTF. Written as DNA, the CDR3 is TGCGCCAGCAGCTCAACGGACAGGGTGGGAGGCTACACCTTC.

The chain recombines TRBV6-5 with TRBJ1-2; 7 nucleotides align to TRBD1. The ends lost 4 bases at V and 8 bases at J; junction bases unmatched: 13. Germline CDR1 and CDR2: MNHEY and SVGAGI. The CDR3 totals 15 residues. CDR3 in DNA: TGTGCCAGCAGTTCGACAGGGATTACCGCAGGGGGCTACACCTTC. Its protein product is CASSSTGITAGGYTF.

This clone has just one count. The chain joins TRBV21-1 to TRBJ1-5; the DNA was not compared with TRBD1, the D call given in the table. TRBV21-1 is a listed pseudogene. The CDR3 sequence is 20 residues long. CDR3 loop: CASINKEGSVSRQGDQPQHF. DNA for the CDR3: TGTGCCAGCATTAATAAAGAAGGGTCGGTGTCCAGACAGGGAGATCAGCCCCAGCATTTT.

The rearrangement links TRBV9 to TRBJ1-5, with D possibly TRBD1 on 5 matching bases. The germline V gene encodes CDR1 SGDLS and CDR2 YYNGEE. The CDR3 totals 15 residues. Between the trimmed V and J ends, which lost 4 bases and 5 bases, there was a span of 16 bases. CDR3 in DNA: TGTGCCAGCAGCTCCGGGGGGTTTGGGGATCAGCCCCAGCATTTT. Translating it yields CASSSGGFGDQPQHF.

The CDR3 DNA sequence: TGTGCCAGCAGCCGGACAGGGGGAAATCAGCCCCAGCATTTT. Its protein product is CASSRTGGNQPQHF. The V call is TRBV13, the J call TRBJ1-5, with TRBD1 matching over 10 bases. V was clipped by 5 bases and J by 4 bases; unmatched bases: 2. The CDR3 is 14 residues long. Germline V gives CDR1 PRHDT, CDR2 FYEKMQ (reference sequence).

This clone has a single count. The J gene is TRBJ1-2, the V gene TRBV6-6; D ambiguous. The length of the CDR3 is 13 residues. V lost 1 base to trimming and J lost 4 bases, with 7 bases between them. The germline V gene encodes CDR1 MNHNY and CDR2 SVGAGI (reference sequence). The CDR3 nucleotides read TGTGCCAGCAGTTACTTAACTACCTATGGCTACACCTTC. The encoded protein is CASSYLTTYGYTF.

Regarding this clone: Germline and junction disagree at one end, which may indicate a read error. CDR3: CASGQRETYEQYF. DNA for the CDR3: TGCGCCAGCGGCCAAAGGGAGACCTACGAGCAGTACTTC. This chain connects TRBV4-1 to TRBJ2-5, with D possibly matching TRBD2 (5 bases). Matching the DNA end better, TRBJ2-7 makes the J call doubtful. The CDR3 extends over 13 amino acids. The germline CDR1 and CDR2 sequences are MGHRA and YSYEKL.

The chain combines TRBV6-5 with TRBJ1-2, with 7 positions matching TRBD1. CDR1 is MNHEY, CDR2 SVGAGI, per germline. V shed 10 bases and J 6 bases; nucleotides not matched to a gene: 14. The CDR3 has 14 residues. The chain's CDR3 is CATLGWDRVDGYTF. The CDR3 DNA follows: TGTGCCACCCTCGGATGGGACAGAGTCGATGGCTACACCTTC.

The rearrangement uses TRBV9 and TRBJ2-3; 8 nucleotides agree with TRBD1. The CDR3 has 15 amino acids. Germline-derived CDR1 and CDR2 are SGDLS and YYNGEE. Trimming cost V 2 bases and J 3 bases; bases outside gene matches: 5. CDR3 amino acids: CASSVRGQETDTQYF. The DNA for the CDR3 is TGTGCCAGCAGCGTCAGGGGACAGGAAACAGATACGCAGTATTTT. The full variable domain, in which reference TRBV9 and TRBJ2-3 provide the parts outside the CDR3, is DSGVTQTPKHLITATGQRVTLRCSPRSGDLSVYWYQQSLDQGLQFLIQYYNGEERAKGNILERFSAQQFPDLHSELNLSSLELGDSALYFCASSVRGQETDTQYFGPGTRLTVL.

A remark on this clone: Sequence at one end of the junction differs from germline and may be a read error. J is TRBJ1-6 and V is TRBV27; no definite D call. The CDR3 length is 14 residues. Germline-derived CDR1 and CDR2 are MNHEY and SMNVEV (reference sequence). CDR3 loop: CASSSGLGIEPPHF. In nucleotides, the CDR3 is TGTGCCAGCAGTTCAGGACTGGGGATAGAACCCCCCCACTTT.

V usage is TRBV4-1 and J usage is TRBJ2-7, with D possibly matching TRBD2 (7 bases). Germline V gene sequence: CDR1 MGHRA, CDR2 YSYEKL. V was pared by 6 bases and J by 4 bases, with 13 bases between. This CDR3 is built from 13 residues. The CDR3 is CASRAEGGYEQYF. Written as DNA, the CDR3 is TGCGCCAGCAGGGCGGAGGGGGGGTACGAGCAGTACTTC.

The chain couples TRBV11-2 to TRBJ1-1; 7 bases map to TRBD1. The junction had 20 bases not matched to a gene; V was cut back by 7 bases and J by 0 bases. Germline values: CDR1 SGHAT, CDR2 FQNNGV. The CDR3 extends over 19 amino acids. CDR3 loop: CASTDLGAQGPGMNTEAFF. The CDR3 bases are TGTGCCAGCACCGACCTCGGCGCACAGGGGCCCGGCATGAACACTGAAGCTTTCTTT. Using reference TRBV11-2 and TRBJ1-1 for the parts outside the CDR3, the full variable domain is EAGVAQSPRYKIIEKRQSVAFWCNPISGHATLYWYQQILGQGPKLLIQFQNNGVVDDSQLPKDRFSAERLKGVDSTLKIQPAKLEDSAVYLCASTDLGAQGPGMNTEAFFGQGTRLTVV.

This chain connects TRBV4-1 to TRBJ2-7; 8 bases agree with TRBD2. V dropped 0 bases and J dropped 2; count of bases not matched to a gene: 0. This CDR3 has 14 amino acids. From germline, CDR1 is MGHRA and CDR2 YSYEKL. The CDR3: CASSQEGLAYEQYF. CDR3 coding DNA: TGCGCCAGCAGCCAAGAGGGACTAGCCTACGAGCAGTACTTC.